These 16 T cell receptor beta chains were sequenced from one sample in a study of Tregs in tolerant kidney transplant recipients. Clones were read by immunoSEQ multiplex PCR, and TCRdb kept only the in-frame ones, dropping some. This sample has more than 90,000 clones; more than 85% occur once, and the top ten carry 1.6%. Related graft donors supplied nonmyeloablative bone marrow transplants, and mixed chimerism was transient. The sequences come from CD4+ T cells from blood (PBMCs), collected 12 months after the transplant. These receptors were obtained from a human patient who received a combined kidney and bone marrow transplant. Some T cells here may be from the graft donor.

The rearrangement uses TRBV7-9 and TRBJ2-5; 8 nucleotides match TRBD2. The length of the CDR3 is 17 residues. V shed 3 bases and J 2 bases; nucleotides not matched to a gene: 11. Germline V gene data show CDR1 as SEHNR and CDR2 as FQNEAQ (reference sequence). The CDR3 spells CASSFGLRLALQETQYF. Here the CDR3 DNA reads TGTGCCAGCAGCTTCGGGTTAAGACTAGCGCTACAAGAGACCCAGTACTTC.

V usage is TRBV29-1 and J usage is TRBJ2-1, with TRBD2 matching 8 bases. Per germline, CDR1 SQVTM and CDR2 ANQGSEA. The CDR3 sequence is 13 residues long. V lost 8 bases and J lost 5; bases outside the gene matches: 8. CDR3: CSSRRAGDNEQFF. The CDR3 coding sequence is TGCAGCTCCCGGAGAGCGGGGGACAATGAGCAGTTCTTC.

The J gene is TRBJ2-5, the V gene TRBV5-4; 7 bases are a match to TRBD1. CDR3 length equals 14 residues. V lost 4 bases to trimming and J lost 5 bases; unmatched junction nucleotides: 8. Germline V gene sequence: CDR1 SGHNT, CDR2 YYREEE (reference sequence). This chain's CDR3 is CASSGGQPGETQYF. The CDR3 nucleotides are TGTGCCAGCAGCGGGGGACAGCCCGGGGAGACCCAGTACTTC.

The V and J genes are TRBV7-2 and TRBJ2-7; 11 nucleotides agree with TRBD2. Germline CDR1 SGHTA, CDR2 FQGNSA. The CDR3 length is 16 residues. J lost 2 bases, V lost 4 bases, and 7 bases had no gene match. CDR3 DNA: TGTGCCAGCAGCTACGGACTAGCGGGTGCCGCCTACGAGCAGTACTTC. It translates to CASSYGLAGAAYEQYF.

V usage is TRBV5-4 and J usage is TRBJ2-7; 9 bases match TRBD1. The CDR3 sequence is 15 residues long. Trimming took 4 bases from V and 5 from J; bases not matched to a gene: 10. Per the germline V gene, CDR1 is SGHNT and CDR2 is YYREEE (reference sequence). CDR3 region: CASSPGGQGRDEQYF. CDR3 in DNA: TGTGCCAGCAGCCCCGGGGGACAGGGTCGAGACGAGCAGTACTTC.

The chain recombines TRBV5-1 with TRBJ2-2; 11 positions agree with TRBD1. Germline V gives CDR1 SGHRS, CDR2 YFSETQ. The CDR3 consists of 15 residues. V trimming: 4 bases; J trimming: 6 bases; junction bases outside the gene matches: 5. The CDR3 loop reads CASSPRTGGSGELFF. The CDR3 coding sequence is TGCGCCAGCAGCCCCCGGACAGGGGGCTCCGGGGAGCTGTTTTTT.

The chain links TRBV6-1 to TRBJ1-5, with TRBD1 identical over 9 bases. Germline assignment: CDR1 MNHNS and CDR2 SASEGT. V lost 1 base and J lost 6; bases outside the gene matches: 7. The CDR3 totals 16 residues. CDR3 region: CASSEGAGTGSQPQHF. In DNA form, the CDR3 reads TGTGCCAGCAGTGAAGGGGCCGGGACAGGGAGTCAGCCCCAGCATTTT.

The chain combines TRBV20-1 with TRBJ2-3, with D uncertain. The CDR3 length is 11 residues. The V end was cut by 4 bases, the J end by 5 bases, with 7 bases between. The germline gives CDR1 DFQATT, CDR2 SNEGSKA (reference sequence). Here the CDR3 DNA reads TGCAGTGCTAACCCAGGAGATACGCAGTATTTT. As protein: CSANPGDTQYF.

The DNA of the CDR3 is TGTGCCAGCAGCTTCAGGCCGGAGGGGTCCTACGAGCAGTACTTC. Its protein is CASSFRPEGSYEQYF. The chain has TRBV5-8 and TRBJ2-7; maybe TRBD2 (6 bases). CDR1 SGHTS and CDR2 YDEGEE come from the germline V gene. The CDR3 runs 15 residues. Deletions cut 2 bases from V and 1 base from J, with 13 bases between.

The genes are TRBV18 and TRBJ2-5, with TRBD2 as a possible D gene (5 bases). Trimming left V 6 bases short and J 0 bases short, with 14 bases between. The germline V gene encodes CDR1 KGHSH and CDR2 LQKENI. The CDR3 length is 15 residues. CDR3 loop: CASSNSPGYQETQYF. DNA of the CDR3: TGTGCCAGCTCGAATTCCCCGGGGTACCAAGAGACCCAGTACTTC.

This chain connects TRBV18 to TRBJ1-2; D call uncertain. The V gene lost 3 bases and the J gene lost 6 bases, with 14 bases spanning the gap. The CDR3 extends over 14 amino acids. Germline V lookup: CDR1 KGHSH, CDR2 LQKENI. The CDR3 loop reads CASSPSYRENGYTF. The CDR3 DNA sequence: TGTGCCAGCTCACCGTCCTATCGGGAGAATGGCTACACCTTC.

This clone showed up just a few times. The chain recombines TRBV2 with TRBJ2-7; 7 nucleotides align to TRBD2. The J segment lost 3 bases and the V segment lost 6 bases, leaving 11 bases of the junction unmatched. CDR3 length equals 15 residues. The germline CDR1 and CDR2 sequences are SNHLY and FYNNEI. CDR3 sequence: CASSHGEGGYYEQYF. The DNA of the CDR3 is TGTGCCAGCAGCCACGGGGAGGGCGGCTACTACGAGCAGTACTTC. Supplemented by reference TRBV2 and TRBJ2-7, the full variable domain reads EPEVTQTPSHQVTQMGQEVILRCVPISNHLYFYWYRQILGQKVEFLVSFYNNEISEKSEIFDDQFSVERPDGSNFTLKIRSTKLEDSAMYFCASSHGEGGYYEQYFGPGTRLTVT.

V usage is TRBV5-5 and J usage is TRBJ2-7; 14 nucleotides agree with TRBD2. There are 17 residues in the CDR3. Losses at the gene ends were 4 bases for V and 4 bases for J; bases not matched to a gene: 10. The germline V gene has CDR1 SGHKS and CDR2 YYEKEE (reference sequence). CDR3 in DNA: TGTGCCAGCAGCCCCGGGACTAGCGGGAGTTGGCGGTACGAGCAGTACTTC. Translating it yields CASSPGTSGSWRYEQYF.

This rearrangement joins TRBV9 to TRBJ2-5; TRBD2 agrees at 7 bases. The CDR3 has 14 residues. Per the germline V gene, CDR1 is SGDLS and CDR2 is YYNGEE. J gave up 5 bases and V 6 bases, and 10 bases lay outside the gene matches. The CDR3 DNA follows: TGTGCCAGCACCCCGGGGAGGGAAGGGGAGACCCAGTACTTC. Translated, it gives CASTPGREGETQYF.

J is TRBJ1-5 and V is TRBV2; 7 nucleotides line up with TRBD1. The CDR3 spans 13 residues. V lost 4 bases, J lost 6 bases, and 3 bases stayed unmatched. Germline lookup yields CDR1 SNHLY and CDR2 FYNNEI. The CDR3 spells CASSGDRPQPQHF. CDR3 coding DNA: TGTGCCAGCAGTGGGGACAGACCTCAGCCCCAGCATTTT.

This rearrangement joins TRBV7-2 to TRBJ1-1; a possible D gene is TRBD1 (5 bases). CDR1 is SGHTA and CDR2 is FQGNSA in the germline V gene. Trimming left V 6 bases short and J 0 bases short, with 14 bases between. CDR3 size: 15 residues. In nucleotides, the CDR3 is TGTGCCAGCAGTTTACTGGGGGGTCTGAACACTGAAGCTTTCTTT. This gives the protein CASSLLGGLNTEAFF.